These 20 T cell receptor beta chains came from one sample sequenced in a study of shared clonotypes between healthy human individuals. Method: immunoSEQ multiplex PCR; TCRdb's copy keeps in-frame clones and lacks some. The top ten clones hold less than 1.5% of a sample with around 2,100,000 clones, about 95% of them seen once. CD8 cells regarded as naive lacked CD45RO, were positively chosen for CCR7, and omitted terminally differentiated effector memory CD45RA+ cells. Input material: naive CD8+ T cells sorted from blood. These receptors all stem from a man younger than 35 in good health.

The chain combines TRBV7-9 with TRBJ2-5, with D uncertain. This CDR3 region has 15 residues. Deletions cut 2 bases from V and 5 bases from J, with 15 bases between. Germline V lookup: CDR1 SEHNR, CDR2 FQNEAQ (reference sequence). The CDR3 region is CASSLPGFGAETQYF. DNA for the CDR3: TGTGCCAGCAGCTTACCCGGTTTTGGTGCGGAGACCCAGTACTTC.

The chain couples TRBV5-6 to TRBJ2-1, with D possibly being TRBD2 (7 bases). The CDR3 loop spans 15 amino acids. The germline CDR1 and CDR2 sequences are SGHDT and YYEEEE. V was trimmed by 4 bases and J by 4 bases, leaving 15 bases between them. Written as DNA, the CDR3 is TGTGCCAGCAGCCCTGGGGGGGCGATTTACAATGAGCAGTTCTTC. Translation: CASSPGGAIYNEQFF. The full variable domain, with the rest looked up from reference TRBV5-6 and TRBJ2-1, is DAGVTQSPTHLIKTRGQQVTLRCSPKSGHDTVSWYQQALGQGPQFIFQYYEEEERQRGNFPDRFSGHQFPNYSSELNVNALLLGDSALYLCASSPGGAIYNEQFFGPGTRLTVL.

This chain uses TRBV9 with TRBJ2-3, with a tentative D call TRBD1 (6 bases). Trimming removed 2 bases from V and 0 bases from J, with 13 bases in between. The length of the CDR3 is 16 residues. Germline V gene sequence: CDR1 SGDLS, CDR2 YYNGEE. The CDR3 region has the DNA TGTGCCAGCAGCGTTCGGACAGTAGAAAGCACAGATACGCAGTATTTT. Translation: CASSVRTVESTDTQYF.

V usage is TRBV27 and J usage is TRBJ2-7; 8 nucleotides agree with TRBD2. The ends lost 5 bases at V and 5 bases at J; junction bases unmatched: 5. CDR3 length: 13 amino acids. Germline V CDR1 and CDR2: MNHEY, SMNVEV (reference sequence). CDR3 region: CASSISGLDEQYF. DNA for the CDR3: TGTGCCAGCAGTATCTCGGGACTAGACGAGCAGTACTTC.

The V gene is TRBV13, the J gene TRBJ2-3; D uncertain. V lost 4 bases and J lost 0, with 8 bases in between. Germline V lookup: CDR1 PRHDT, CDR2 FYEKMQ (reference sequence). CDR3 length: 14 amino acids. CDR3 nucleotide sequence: TGTGCCAGCAGCTCGCCGGACAGCACAGATACGCAGTATTTT. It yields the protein CASSSPDSTDTQYF.

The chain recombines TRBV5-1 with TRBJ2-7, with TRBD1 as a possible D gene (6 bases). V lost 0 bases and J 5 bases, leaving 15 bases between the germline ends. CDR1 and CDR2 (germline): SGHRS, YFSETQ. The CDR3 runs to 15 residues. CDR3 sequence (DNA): TGCGCCAGCAGCTTGGTTGCAGGGGTCTACGACGAGCAGTACTTC. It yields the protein CASSLVAGVYDEQYF.

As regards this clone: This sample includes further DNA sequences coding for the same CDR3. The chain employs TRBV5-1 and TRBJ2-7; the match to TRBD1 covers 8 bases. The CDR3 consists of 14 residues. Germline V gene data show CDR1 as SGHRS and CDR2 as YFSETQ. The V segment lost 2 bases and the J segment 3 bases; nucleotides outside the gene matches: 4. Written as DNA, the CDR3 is TGCGCCAGCAGCTTTGGACAGGGAGGCTACGAGCAGTACTTC. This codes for CASSFGQGGYEQYF.

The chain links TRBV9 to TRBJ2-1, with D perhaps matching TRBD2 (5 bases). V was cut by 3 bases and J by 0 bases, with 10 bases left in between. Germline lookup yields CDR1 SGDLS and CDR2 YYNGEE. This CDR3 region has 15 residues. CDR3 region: CASSEEEPSYNEQFF. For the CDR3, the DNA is TGTGCCAGCAGCGAGGAGGAGCCCTCCTACAATGAGCAGTTCTTC.

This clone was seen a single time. In DNA form, the CDR3 reads TGTGCCAGCAGCTTGGGGGAGTACACCGGGGAGCTGTTTTTT. Residues: CASSLGEYTGELFF. The rearrangement links TRBV7-2 to TRBJ2-2, with D perhaps matching TRBD1 or TRBD2 (5 bases each). Trimming shortened V by 3 bases and J by 3 bases, and 8 bases separated the two germline ends. Looked up from germline, CDR1 is SGHTA and CDR2 is FQGNSA. The CDR3 spans 14 residues.

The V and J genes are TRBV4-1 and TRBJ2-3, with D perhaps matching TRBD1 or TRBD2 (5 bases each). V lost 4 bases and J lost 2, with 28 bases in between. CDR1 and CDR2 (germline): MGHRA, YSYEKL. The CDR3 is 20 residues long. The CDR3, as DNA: TGCGCCAGCAGCCCGACCGCCGGGACCTTAATAGGGAGTGTCACAGATACGCAGTATTTT. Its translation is CASSPTAGTLIGSVTDTQYF.

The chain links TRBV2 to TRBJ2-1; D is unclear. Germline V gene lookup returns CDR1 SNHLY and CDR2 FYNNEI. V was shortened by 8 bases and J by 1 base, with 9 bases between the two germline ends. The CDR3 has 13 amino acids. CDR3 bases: TGTGCCAGCCTTTCAGTTTCCTACAATGAGCAGTTCTTC. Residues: CASLSVSYNEQFF.

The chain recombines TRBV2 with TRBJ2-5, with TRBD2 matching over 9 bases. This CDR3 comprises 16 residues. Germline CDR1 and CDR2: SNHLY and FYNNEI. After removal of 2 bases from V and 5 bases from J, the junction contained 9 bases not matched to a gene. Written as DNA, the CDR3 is TGTGCCAGCAGTGAATTTGCGGGAGGGGACTCGGAGACCCAGTACTTC. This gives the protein CASSEFAGGDSETQYF.

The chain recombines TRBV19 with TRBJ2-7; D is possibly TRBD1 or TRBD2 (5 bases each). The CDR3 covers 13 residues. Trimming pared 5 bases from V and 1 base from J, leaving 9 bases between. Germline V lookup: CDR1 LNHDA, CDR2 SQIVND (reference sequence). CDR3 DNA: TGTGCCAGTAGTGTGGGACGGTCCTACGAGCAGTACTTC. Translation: CASSVGRSYEQYF.

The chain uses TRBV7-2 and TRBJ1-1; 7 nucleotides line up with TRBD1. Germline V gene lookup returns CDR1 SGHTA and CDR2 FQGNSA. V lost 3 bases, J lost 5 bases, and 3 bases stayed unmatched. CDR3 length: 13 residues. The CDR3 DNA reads TGTGCCAGCAGCTTGAGGGGGCTTACTGAAGCTTTCTTT. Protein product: CASSLRGLTEAFF.

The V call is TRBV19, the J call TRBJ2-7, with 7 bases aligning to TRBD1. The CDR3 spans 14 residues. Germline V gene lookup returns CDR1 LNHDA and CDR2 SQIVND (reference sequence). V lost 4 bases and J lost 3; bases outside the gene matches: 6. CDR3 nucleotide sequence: TGTGCCAGTAGTACCGACAGGGATCGCTACGAGCAGTACTTC. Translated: CASSTDRDRYEQYF.

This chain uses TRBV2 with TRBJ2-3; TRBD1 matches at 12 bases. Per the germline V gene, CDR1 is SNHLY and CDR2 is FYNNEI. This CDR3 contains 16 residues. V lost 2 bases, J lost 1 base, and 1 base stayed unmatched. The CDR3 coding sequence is TGTGCCAGCAGTGAAAGGGACAGGGGGCGCACAGATACGCAGTATTTT. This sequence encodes CASSERDRGRTDTQYF.

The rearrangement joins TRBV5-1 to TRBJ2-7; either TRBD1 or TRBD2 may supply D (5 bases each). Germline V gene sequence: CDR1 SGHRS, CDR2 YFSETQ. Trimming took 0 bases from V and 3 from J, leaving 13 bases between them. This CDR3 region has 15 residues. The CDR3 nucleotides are TGCGCCAGCAGCTTGGCGAGGGGAGATTACTACGAGCAGTACTTC. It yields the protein CASSLARGDYYEQYF.

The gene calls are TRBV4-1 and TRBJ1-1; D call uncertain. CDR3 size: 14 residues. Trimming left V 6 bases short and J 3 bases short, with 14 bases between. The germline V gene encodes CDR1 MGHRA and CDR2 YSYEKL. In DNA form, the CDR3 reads TGCGCCAGCAGGATAGGTTGGGAGGACACTGAAGCTTTCTTT. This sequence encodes CASRIGWEDTEAFF.

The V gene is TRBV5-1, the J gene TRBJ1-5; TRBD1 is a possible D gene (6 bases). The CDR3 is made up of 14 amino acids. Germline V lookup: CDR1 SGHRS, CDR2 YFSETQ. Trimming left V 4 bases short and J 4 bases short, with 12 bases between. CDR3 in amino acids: CASSEDSPNQPQHF. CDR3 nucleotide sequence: TGCGCCAGCAGCGAGGACAGCCCAAATCAGCCCCAGCATTTT. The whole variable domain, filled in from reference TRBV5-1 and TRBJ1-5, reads KAGVTQTPRYLIKTRGQQVTLSCSPISGHRSVSWYQQTPGQGLQFLFEYFSETQRNKGNFPGRFSGRQFSNSRSEMNVSTLELGDSALYLCASSEDSPNQPQHFGDGTRLSIL.

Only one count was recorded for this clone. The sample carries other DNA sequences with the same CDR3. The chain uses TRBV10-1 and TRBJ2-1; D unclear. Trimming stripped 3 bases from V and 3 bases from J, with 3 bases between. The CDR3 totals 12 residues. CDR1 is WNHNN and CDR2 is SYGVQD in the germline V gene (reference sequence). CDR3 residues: CASSDGYNEQFF. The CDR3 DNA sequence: TGCGCCAGCAGTGACGGCTACAATGAGCAGTTCTTC.